This T cell receptor beta chain is from a study of cytomegalovirus exposure and HLA in healthy donors. This clone was seen a single time. 13 Jbeta primers and 60 Vbeta primers were used for the PCR. Only in-frame clones appear in the TCRdb table, and some are missing; sequencing was by immunoSEQ multiplex PCR. The sample lists approximately 190,000 clones; 81% were seen once. CDR3 length equals 14 residues. Germline-derived CDR1 and CDR2 are MNHEY and SVGAGI. V gave up 6 bases and J gave up 5 bases, with 14 bases separating them. The receptor was derived from a man in his fifties or sixties in good health and CMV-seronegative. The J gene is TRBJ1-5, the V gene TRBV6-5, with D possibly being TRBD1 (5 bases). The material sequenced was PBMCs. The DNA for the CDR3 is TGTGCCAGCAGAGGGGCAGGGACTCATCAGCCCCAGCATTTT. Protein: CASRGAGTHQPQHF.